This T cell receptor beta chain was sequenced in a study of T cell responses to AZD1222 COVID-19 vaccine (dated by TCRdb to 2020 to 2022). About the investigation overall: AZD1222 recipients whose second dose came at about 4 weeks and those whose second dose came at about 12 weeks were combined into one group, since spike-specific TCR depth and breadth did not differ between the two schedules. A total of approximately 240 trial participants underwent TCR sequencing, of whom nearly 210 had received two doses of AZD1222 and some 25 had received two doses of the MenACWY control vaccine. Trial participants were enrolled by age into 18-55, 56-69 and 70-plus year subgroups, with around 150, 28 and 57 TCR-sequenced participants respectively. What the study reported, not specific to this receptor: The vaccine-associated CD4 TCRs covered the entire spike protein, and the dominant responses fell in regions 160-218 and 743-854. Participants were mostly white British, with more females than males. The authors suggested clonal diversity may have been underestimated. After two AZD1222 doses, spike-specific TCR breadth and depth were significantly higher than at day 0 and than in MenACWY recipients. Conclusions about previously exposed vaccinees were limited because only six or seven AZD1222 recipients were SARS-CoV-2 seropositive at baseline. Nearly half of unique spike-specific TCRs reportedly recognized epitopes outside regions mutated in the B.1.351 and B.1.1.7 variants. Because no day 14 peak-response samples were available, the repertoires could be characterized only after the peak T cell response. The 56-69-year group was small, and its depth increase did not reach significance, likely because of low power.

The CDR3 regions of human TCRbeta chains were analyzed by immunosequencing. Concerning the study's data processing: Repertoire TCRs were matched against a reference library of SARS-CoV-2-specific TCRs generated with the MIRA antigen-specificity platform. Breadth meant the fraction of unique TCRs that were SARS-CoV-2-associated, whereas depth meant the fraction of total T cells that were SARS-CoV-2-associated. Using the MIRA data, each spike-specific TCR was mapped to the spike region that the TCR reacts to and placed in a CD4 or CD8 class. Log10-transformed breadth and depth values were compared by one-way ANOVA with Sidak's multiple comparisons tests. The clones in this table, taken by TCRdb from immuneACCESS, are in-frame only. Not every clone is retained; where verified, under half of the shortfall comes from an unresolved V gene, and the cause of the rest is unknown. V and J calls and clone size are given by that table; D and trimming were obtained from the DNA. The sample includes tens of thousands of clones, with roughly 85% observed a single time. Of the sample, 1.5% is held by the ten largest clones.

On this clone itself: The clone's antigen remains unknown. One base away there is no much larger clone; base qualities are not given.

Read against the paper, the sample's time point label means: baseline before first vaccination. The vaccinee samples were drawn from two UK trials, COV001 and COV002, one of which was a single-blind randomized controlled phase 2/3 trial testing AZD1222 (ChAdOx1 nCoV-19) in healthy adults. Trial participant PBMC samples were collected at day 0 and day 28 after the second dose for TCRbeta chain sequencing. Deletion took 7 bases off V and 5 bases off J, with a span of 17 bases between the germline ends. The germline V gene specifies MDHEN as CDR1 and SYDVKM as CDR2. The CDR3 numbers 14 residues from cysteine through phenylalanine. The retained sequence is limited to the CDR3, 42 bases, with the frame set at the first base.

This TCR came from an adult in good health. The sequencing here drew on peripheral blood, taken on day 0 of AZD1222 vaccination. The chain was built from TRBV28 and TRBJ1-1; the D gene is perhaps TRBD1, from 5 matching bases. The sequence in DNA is TGTGCCAGCAAGGGACGTTACCCGGGTACTGAAGCTTTCTTT. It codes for CASKGRYPGTEAFF.